One TCR beta chain is described in this entry. The antigen remains unidentified. This sample stems from a study of T cell responses to AZD1222 COVID-19 vaccine. The wider study: Second-dose intervals of approximately 4 or approximately 12 weeks were pooled.

Trimming took 1 base from V and 5 from J; bases not matched to a gene: 4. The CDR3 has 14 amino acids. The germline gives CDR1 LGHNA, CDR2 YSLEER. TCRdb's table, derived via immunoSEQ multiplex PCR, lists solely in-frame clones and lacks some. The sample has 100,000 to 130,000 clones; roughly 90% are singletons. Study findings and constraints: Spike-specific TCR breadth and depth both grew after two AZD1222 doses. It should be noted that donors were predominantly white British and more often female, and clonal diversity was possibly underestimated. Baseline antibody screening turned up just five to seven seropositive AZD1222 recipients.

This chain links TRBV4-3 with TRBJ2-5; 7 nucleotides agree with TRBD1. The receptor was derived from an adult in good health. The sample here was peripheral blood, taken on day 0 of AZD1222 vaccination. CDR3 in DNA: TGCGCCAGCAGCCAAGGACAGGGTGGTGAGACCCAGTACTTC. It is translated as CASSQGQGGETQYF.